The source of this T cell receptor (beta chain) is a study of cytomegalovirus exposure and HLA in healthy donors. Overall study context: As released early, the data held about 85 million unique TCRs from HLA-typed donors.

The PCR employed 60 Vbeta primers together with 13 Jbeta primers. TCRdb's copy holds only in-frame clones and misses some; the assay was immunoSEQ multiplex PCR. The listing contains about 160,000 clones. This receptor was obtained from a woman in her sixties in good health and CMV-seronegative. The sample consisted of PBMCs.

The CDR3 nucleotides read TGTGCCAGCAGCTTACAGCGGGCAGTCAATGAGCAGTTCTTC. Protein: CASSLQRAVNEQFF. The chain employs TRBV7-2 and TRBJ2-1; D might be TRBD2 (6 bases). The V gene lost 2 bases and the J gene lost 6 bases, with 11 bases spanning the gap. There are 14 residues in the CDR3. The germline gives CDR1 SGHTA, CDR2 FQGNSA.